Given below is one T cell receptor beta chain in context. This sample is drawn from a study of blood T cell repertoires in COVID-19. In the original analysis: Amplified reference gene primers provided the basis for estimating nucleated cell counts. TCRdb keeps only in-frame clones here, not all; method: immunoSEQ multiplex PCR. V and J calls and clone size are as listed in that table; D and trimming were resolved from the DNA. The data contain some 200,000 clones, approximately 80% of them singletons. This CDR3 has 17 residues. The rearrangement links TRBV21-1 to TRBJ1-2; TRBD1, as called in the table, went unchecked against the DNA. TRBV21-1 has pseudogene status. The sequence was collected from a woman of 80 years or more with acute or convalescent COVID-19. Sequences were obtained from peripheral blood. Here the CDR3 reads CASSASPPHDRGYGYTF. The CDR3, as DNA: TGTGCCAGCAGCGCCTCCCCCCCGCACGACAGGGGTTATGGCTACACCTTC.